The 18 T cell receptor beta chains below come from one sample, sequenced in a study of blood T cell repertoires in COVID-19. Sequenced by immunoSEQ multiplex PCR; TCRdb stores in-frame clones only, minus some. The table shows around 230,000 clones, with 83% occurring only once. What was sequenced was peripheral blood. The receptors stem from a woman aged 45-65 years with acute or convalescent COVID-19.

The chain combines TRBV29-1 with TRBJ2-3, with 8 bases identical to TRBD2. The CDR3 is made up of 19 amino acids. V gave up 3 bases and J gave up 2 bases; unmatched junction bases: 19. Germline V gene lookup returns CDR1 SQVTM and CDR2 ANQGSEA. CDR3 in amino acids: CSVEPRAPSASGSTDTQYF. DNA for the CDR3: TGCAGCGTTGAGCCCCGAGCCCCATCGGCTAGCGGGTCCACAGATACGCAGTATTTT.

The chain recombines TRBV7-2 with TRBJ1-2; TRBD1 aligns across 8 bases. With V trimmed by 5 bases and J by 8 bases, 10 bases remained unmatched. This CDR3 region has 14 residues. From germline, CDR1 is SGHTA and CDR2 FQGNSA. CDR3 sequence (DNA): TGTGCCAGCAGCGCCGGACAGGGAACGAGCGGCTACACCTTC. Translation: CASSAGQGTSGYTF. The full variable domain, rest sourced from reference TRBV7-2 and TRBJ1-2, is GAGVSQSPSNKVTEKGKDVELRCDPISGHTALYWYRQSLGQGLEFLIYFQGNSAPDKSGLPSDRFSAERTGGSVSTLTIQRTQQEDSAVYLCASSAGQGTSGYTFGSGTRLTVV.

This chain uses TRBV27 with TRBJ2-7; 9 bases line up with TRBD1. V dropped 5 bases and J dropped 5; count of bases not matched to a gene: 4. The length of the CDR3 is 13 residues. Germline values: CDR1 MNHEY, CDR2 SMNVEV (reference sequence). CDR3 bases: TGTGCCAGCAGTCTAGGACAGGGGAACGAGCAGTACTTC. This translates into CASSLGQGNEQYF.

The CDR3 protein is CASGPAEWVYEQYF. CDR3 nucleotide sequence: TGTGCCAGCGGACCAGCGGAATGGGTCTACGAGCAGTACTTC. V is TRBV27 and J is TRBJ2-7, with D perhaps matching TRBD2 (5 bases). The CDR3 covers 14 residues. Germline V lookup: CDR1 MNHEY, CDR2 SMNVEV (reference sequence). Trimming cost V 8 bases and J 3 bases, with 17 bases left between them.

This clone was seen only a few times. The gene calls are TRBV6-5 and TRBJ1-1; 7 nucleotides align to TRBD1. Germline CDR1 reads MNHEY; CDR2 reads SVGAGI. V was pared by 6 bases and J by 1 base, with 5 bases of the junction left unmatched. The CDR3 spans 14 residues. As DNA, the CDR3 is TGTGCCAGCAGACAGACAGGGCCGAACACTGAAGCTTTCTTT. This codes for CASRQTGPNTEAFF.

The chain recombines TRBV28 with TRBJ2-1, with 12 bases aligning to TRBD2. This CDR3 spans 15 amino acids. Germline V gene sequence: CDR1 MDHEN, CDR2 SYDVKM. V gave up 6 bases and J gave up 8 bases; unmatched junction bases: 8. CDR3 nucleotides: TGTGCCAGCAGCCTGGGACTAGCGGGTCTGTATGAGCAGTTCTTC. Its protein product is CASSLGLAGLYEQFF.

This chain uses TRBV15 with TRBJ2-5; 7 nucleotides align to TRBD2. The CDR3 extends over 16 amino acids. V was pared by 1 base and J by 5 bases, with 10 bases of the junction left unmatched. The germline gives CDR1 LNHNV, CDR2 YYDKDF (reference sequence). CDR3 nucleotide sequence: TGTGCCACCAGCAGAGGCTTGGGGGAGGGCGAGGAGACCCAGTACTTC. Amino acids: CATSRGLGEGEETQYF.

Written as DNA, the CDR3 is TGTGCCAGCAGCCCCCTAGCGGGAGGGCATTTGAATGAGCAGTTCTTC. Translating gives CASSPLAGGHLNEQFF. The gene calls are TRBV3-1 (or the pseudogene TRBV3-2) and TRBJ2-1; 12 bases match TRBD2. Germline V gives CDR1 LGHDT, CDR2 YNNKEL (reference sequence). The V gene end was trimmed by 4 bases and the J gene end by 7 bases; junction bases not matched to a gene: 8. This CDR3 spans 16 amino acids.

V gene TRBV18 combines with J gene TRBJ2-7, with 8 nucleotides matching TRBD1. The CDR3 consists of 15 residues. Germline V CDR1 and CDR2: KGHSH, LQKENI. Germline trimming cut 5 bases from V and 3 bases from J; bases unmatched to any gene: 9. CDR3 sequence reads: CASSSPGQAFYEQYF. CDR3 DNA sequence: TGTGCCAGCTCAAGCCCGGGACAGGCGTTCTACGAGCAGTACTTC.

This chain uses TRBV28 with TRBJ2-7, with TRBD1 identical over 7 bases. The junction had 10 bases not matched to a gene; V was cut back by 2 bases and J by 0 bases. CDR1 and CDR2 (germline): MDHEN, SYDVKM. CDR3 length: 17 amino acids. CDR3: CASSLNPLTGYSYEQYF. The CDR3, as DNA: TGTGCCAGCAGTTTAAACCCCCTGACAGGGTACTCCTACGAGCAGTACTTC.

The chain is built from TRBV29-1 and TRBJ2-1, with D perhaps matching TRBD2 (6 bases). The germline CDR1 and CDR2 sequences are SQVTM and ANQGSEA. The CDR3 loop spans 12 amino acids. V shed 5 bases and J shed 10 bases, with 15 bases lying between them. The CDR3 here is CSVSGEPREQFF. CDR3 coding DNA: TGCAGCGTTTCGGGGGAGCCGAGAGAGCAGTTCTTC.

The chain couples TRBV30 to TRBJ1-4, with TRBD1 matching 11 bases. Germline assignment: CDR1 GTSNPN and CDR2 SVGIG (reference sequence). Germline trimming cut 5 bases from V and 10 bases from J; bases unmatched to any gene: 9. CDR3 length: 14 residues. This CDR3 is CAWGQGATVGKLFF. CDR3 sequence (DNA): TGTGCCTGGGGACAGGGGGCGACCGTCGGAAAACTGTTTTTT.

There are many counts of this clone. This chain uses TRBV4-2 with TRBJ2-3; D perhaps matches TRBD1 (5 bases). V lost 0 bases and J lost 3, with 10 bases in between. This CDR3 region has 15 residues. Looked up from germline, CDR1 is LGHNA and CDR2 is YNFKEQ. This chain's CDR3 is CASSQDSSGTDTQYF. Written as DNA, the CDR3 is TGTGCCAGCAGCCAAGATAGTTCAGGGACAGATACGCAGTATTTT.

The gene calls are TRBV5-1 and TRBJ2-1, with D possibly TRBD1 on 6 matching bases. CDR3 length: 15 amino acids. The V gene lost 7 bases and the J gene lost 0 bases, with 14 bases spanning the gap. Germline V gene lookup returns CDR1 SGHRS and CDR2 YFSETQ. The CDR3 sequence: CASAGDKSSYNEQFF. CDR3 coding DNA: TGCGCCAGCGCCGGGGACAAGAGCTCCTACAATGAGCAGTTCTTC.

The chain combines TRBV7-2 with TRBJ2-5; 12 bases agree with TRBD2. J lost 5 bases, V lost 5 bases, and 9 bases had no gene match. The germline V gene encodes CDR1 SGHTA and CDR2 FQGNSA. The CDR3 runs 16 residues. The CDR3 DNA reads TGTGCCAGCAGCCGCTCCTTTGGACTAGCGGGGGAGACCCAGTACTTC. The encoded protein is CASSRSFGLAGETQYF.

The CDR3 DNA is TGTGCCAGTGGACGTTGGGGCAGGAACTACGAGCAGTACTTC. The encoded protein is CASGRWGRNYEQYF. J is TRBJ2-7 and V is TRBV5-5, with TRBD1 as a possible D gene (5 bases). The V end lost 8 bases, the J end lost 3 bases, and 18 bases lay between the germline ends. Germline V gene sequence: CDR1 SGHKS, CDR2 YYEKEE (reference sequence). The CDR3 totals 14 residues.

Here the CDR3 reads CSVGGGLPTEAFF. DNA of the CDR3: TGCAGCGTTGGGGGGGGCTTACCCACTGAAGCTTTCTTT. V gene TRBV29-1 combines with J gene TRBJ1-1; a weak D match, TRBD1 (6 bases). The V end was cut by 4 bases, the J end by 4 bases, with 13 bases between. Germline CDR1 is SQVTM and CDR2 is ANQGSEA. The CDR3 extends over 13 amino acids. Using reference TRBV29-1 and TRBJ1-1 for the parts outside the CDR3, the full variable domain is SAVISQKPSRDICQRGTSLTIQCQVDSQVTMMFWYRQQPGQSLTLIATANQGSEATYESGFVIDKFPISRPNLTFSTLTVSNMSPEDSSIYLCSVGGGLPTEAFFGQGTRLTVV.

The chain is built from TRBV6-1 and TRBJ2-1; 12 bases agree with TRBD2. CDR1 is MNHNS, CDR2 SASEGT, per germline. The CDR3 runs 17 residues. With V trimmed by 4 bases and J by 3 bases, 7 bases remained unmatched. The CDR3 DNA is TGTGCCAGCAGTGCGACCCTAGCGGGAGGGCTCTACAATGAGCAGTTCTTC. Protein product: CASSATLAGGLYNEQFF.